This T cell receptor (beta chain) was documented in a study of blood T cell repertoires in COVID-19 (dated by TCRdb to about 2020). A note on the overall study: Samples from collaborators originated in the United States, Italy and Spain and spanned both the acute and convalescent phases of COVID-19. The material from the prospective study consisted of cDNA or gDNA derived from T cells, B-cell-depleted T cells, or PBMCs. The dataset comprised deeply sampled blood TCRbeta repertoires from subjects exposed to, actively infected with, or recovered from COVID-19. A freely available public database, intended as a resource for researchers studying the immune response to SARS-CoV-2, is where the repertoires were released. Samples came from the ongoing ImmuneRACE study (first 160 participants) plus 1,254 subjects from 6 global collaborators. Nearly every sample came with metadata listing a de-identified subject ID, COVID-19 status, age in years and sex. Where available, HLA class I and class II types were taken from metadata supplied by the sample provider and were not determined by assay-based typing.

TCRbeta CDR3 regions were amplified from genomic DNA using the immunoSEQ Assay, a bias-controlled multiplex PCR. The source study handled its data this way. The number of nucleated cells in each sample was estimated by amplification of reference gene primers within the assay. To quantify the absolute abundance of each unique TCRbeta CDR3 rearrangement, sequence reads were collapsed and filtered. For each sample, productive Simpson clonality was calculated by taking the square root of Simpson's diversity index across productive rearrangements. TCRdb's version of the immuneACCESS table is confined to in-frame rearrangements and falls short of the full clone set. An unresolved V gene accounts for under half of the shortfall where checked; the remainder is of unknown origin. The DNA gave D and trimming, while V, J and clone size come from that table. The sample has about 120,000 clones on record, roughly four fifths of them singletons. The leading ten clones occupy roughly 7.3% of the sample.

Whole blood was collected in K2EDTA tubes by collaborating institutions according to the institutions' own protocols. For TCRbeta analysis, collaborators shipped samples in one of three forms: frozen whole blood, isolated PBMCs, or DNA extracted from either of those sample types. V lost 4 bases and J lost 8 bases, and the count of bases not matched to a germline gene is 10. CDR1 SGDLS and CDR2 YYNGEE were looked up in the germline V gene. The CDR3 holds 15 amino acids from the cysteine to the phenylalanine. Only CDR3 DNA remains: 45 bases, in frame from the first base. A note on this clone: Its antigen remains undetermined. Per-nucleotide qualities are absent, and no much larger clonotype sits a single base away.

Broad study findings and their caveats: Clinical and demographic metadata were provided uncurated, with the amount varying by source and participant.

This chain is built from TRBV9 and TRBJ2-1, with 9 central nucleotides matching TRBD1. The TCR was taken from a human donor in a cohort sampled during active COVID-19. Sequences were obtained from peripheral blood. The CDR3 reads as follows: CASSIGTGTRDEQFF. At the DNA level, the sequence is TGTGCCAGCAGCATCGGGACAGGGACGCGAGATGAGCAGTTCTTC. Reference TRBV9 and TRBJ2-1 genes cover what lies past the CDR3, so the full variable domain is DSGVTQTPKHLITATGQRVTLRCSPRSGDLSVYWYQQSLDQGLQFLIQYYNGEERAKGNILERFSAQQFPDLHSELNLSSLELGDSALYFCASSIGTGTRDEQFFGPGTRLTVL.